The 23 T cell receptor beta chains presented below share a single source sample, sequenced in a study of human T cells and chemical hapten exposure. TCRdb called the RACE reads again in MiXCR, with one record for every CDR3 protein. This sample has around 80,000 distinct CDR3 sequences, with more than 6.5% found just once. The time point here: patch test 2, 6 weeks after DPC sensitization. The treatment here: therapeutic diphenylcyclopropenone sensitization with weekly scalp DPC. The sequencing used whole blood, collected in connection with sensitization to the hapten diphenylcyclopropenone (DPC). The receptors derive from a woman aged 25 to 39 with alopecia areata. Some clones in this sample may be carry-over from other donors' samples.

The sample holds many counts of this clonotype. The chain links TRBV20-1 to TRBJ2-5, with D possibly being TRBD2 (7 bases). V was pared by 6 bases and J by 1 base, with 18 bases between. CDR3 length: 15 residues. Looked up from germline, CDR1 is DFQATT and CDR2 is SNEGSKA (reference sequence). Written as DNA, the CDR3 is TGCAGTGCACACGGGCGGGGGCTACGCCAAGAGACCCAGTACTTC. Its translation: CSAHGRGLRQETQYF.

This clonotype was observed many times. The chain links TRBV5-8 to TRBJ1-5; a possible D gene is TRBD1 (5 bases). CDR3 length: 15 amino acids. The germline V gene encodes CDR1 SGHTS and CDR2 YDEGEE. V gave up 1 base and J gave up 0 bases, with 8 bases separating them. For the CDR3, the DNA is TGTGCCAGCAGCTTGAGGGGTGATAGCAATCAGCCCCAGCATTTT. Translation gives CASSLRGDSNQPQHF.

The chain carries TRBV5-1 and TRBJ1-3; possibly TRBD1 for D (6 bases). Germline V gives CDR1 SGHRS, CDR2 YFSETQ. The CDR3 length is 13 residues. The V gene lost 10 bases and the J gene lost 2 bases, with 13 bases spanning the gap. CDR3 nucleotide sequence: TGCGCCCCGCAGGGGTATCCTGGAAACACCATATATTTT. Translated: CAPQGYPGNTIYF.

This clonotype was recorded at least ten times. This sequence joins TRBV6-2 or TRBV6-3 and TRBJ2-2, with a tentative D call TRBD2 (6 bases). Deletions cut 2 bases from V and 2 bases from J, with 15 bases between. Germline loops: CDR1 MNHEY, CDR2 SVGEGT. The CDR3 runs to 17 residues. CDR3 loop: CASSYALLEGNTGELFF. The CDR3 nucleotides read TGTGCCAGCAGTTACGCCCTCCTGGAGGGTAACACCGGGGAGCTGTTTTTT.

This clonotype was seen ten or more times. The rearrangement uses TRBV9 and TRBJ2-2; D could derive from TRBD1 or TRBD2 (6 bases each). This CDR3 is built from 14 residues. V shed 2 bases and J shed 5 bases, with 10 bases lying between them. Per germline, CDR1 SGDLS and CDR2 YYNGEE. Written as DNA, the CDR3 is TGTGCCAGCAGCGTCAGGGGAGGTACCGGGGAGCTGTTTTTT. It yields the protein CASSVRGGTGELFF. The full variable domain, completed using reference TRBV9 and TRBJ2-2, is DSGVTQTPKHLITATGQRVTLRCSPRSGDLSVYWYQQSLDQGLQFLIQYYNGEERAKGNILERFSAQQFPDLHSELNLSSLELGDSALYFCASSVRGGTGELFFGEGSRLTVL.

The V gene is TRBV7-2, the J gene TRBJ1-1; TRBD1 agrees at 9 bases. The CDR3 spans 14 residues. Germline CDR1 and CDR2: SGHTA and FQGNSA. The junction had 4 bases not matched to a gene; V was cut back by 3 bases and J by 5 bases. The CDR3 bases are TGTGCCAGCAGCTTCCACGGACAGGGGACTGAAGCTTTCTTT. Translating it yields CASSFHGQGTEAFF.

This clonotype was seen ten or more times. The chain couples TRBV18 to TRBJ2-3, with a weak D call TRBD2 (5 bases). V lost 5 bases and J lost 1, with 7 bases in between. The CDR3 has 13 residues. Germline V gives CDR1 KGHSH, CDR2 LQKENI. This chain's CDR3 is CASSTRRTDTQYF. DNA for the CDR3: TGTGCCAGCTCAACTAGACGCACAGATACGCAGTATTTT.

This clonotype was counted many times. The V call is TRBV12-3 or TRBV12-4, the J call TRBJ2-3; the match to TRBD2 covers 10 bases. The CDR3 consists of 15 residues. Germline trimming cut 6 bases from V and 0 bases from J; bases unmatched to any gene: 3. CDR3 in DNA: TGTGCCAGCAGACCACTAGCGGGGAGCACAGATACGCAGTATTTT. Protein sequence: CASRPLAGSTDTQYF.

This clonotype has only a few counts. V is TRBV29-1 and J is TRBJ2-1; no clear D. The germline CDR1 and CDR2 sequences are SQVTM and ANQGSEA. The CDR3 is 14 amino acids. Trimming cost V 2 bases and J 4 bases, with 12 bases left between them. This CDR3 is CSVEMSLVYNEQFF. The CDR3 nucleotides are TGCAGCGTTGAAATGTCTCTAGTATACAATGAGCAGTTCTTC.

Many counts were recorded for this clonotype. This chain links TRBV6-5 with TRBJ2-7; 7 nucleotides match TRBD1. The CDR3 spans 15 residues. Germline values: CDR1 MNHEY, CDR2 SVGAGI. V shed 6 bases and J 4 bases; nucleotides not matched to a gene: 12. This chain's CDR3 is CASRAQPGQSYEQYF. CDR3 sequence (DNA): TGTGCCAGCAGAGCTCAGCCGGGACAGTCTTACGAGCAGTACTTC.

Only a few counts were recorded for this clonotype. The rearrangement joins TRBV13 to TRBJ1-1; D is undetermined. Trimming took off 5 bases at V and 8 bases at J, with 18 bases between the two ends. In germline, CDR1 is PRHDT, CDR2 FYEKMQ (reference sequence). This CDR3 comprises 14 residues. The CDR3 nucleotides read TGTGCCAGCAGCAAAATAATACGGAGCAGGGAAGCTTTCTTT. Translating it yields CASSKIIRSREAFF.

This clonotype was picked up many times. No DNA is shown, since the ends of the CDR3 on it are uncertain; the CDR3 is the one TCRdb lists. The V call is TRBV23-1, the J call TRBJ2-6; TRBD1, the D gene given by the table, was not confirmed from the DNA. TRBV23-1 is known as an ORF, though its function is uncertain. With termini counted, the CDR3 has 20 amino acids. The CDR3 sequence is CASTPPRTVYFCLGANVLTF.

The table lists this clonotype with a few counts. The chain links TRBV12-3 or TRBV12-4 to TRBJ1-2, with 8 bases lining up with TRBD1. V lost 4 bases to trimming and J lost 4 bases; unmatched junction nucleotides: 8. The CDR3 has 15 residues. CDR3: CASSSRTGTIYGYTF. The CDR3 DNA reads as TGTGCCAGCAGTTCCCGGACAGGGACCATCTATGGCTACACCTTC.

A few counts support this clonotype. No conserved phenylalanine or tryptophan ends this CDR3, so it is likely a read error. No DNA is shown, since the ends of the CDR3 on it are uncertain; the CDR3 is the one TCRdb lists. The J gene is TRBJ2-7, the V gene TRBV28; no DNA check was done on the table's D call, TRBD1. The CDR3 length equals 16 residues, ends included. CDR1 is MDHEN, CDR2 SYDVKM, per germline. The CDR3 loop reads CASSLWAGTGGGRFSI.

This chain links TRBV6-6 with TRBJ2-2; either TRBD1 or TRBD2 may supply D (5 bases each). The CDR3 spans 17 residues. The ends were cut back, 6 bases at V and 0 bases at J, with 17 bases in the middle. Germline assignment: CDR1 MNHNY and CDR2 SVGAGI (reference sequence). The CDR3 nucleotides read TGTGCCAGCAGACACCCCGCTGGGACCGCGAACACCGGGGAGCTGTTTTTT. This codes for CASRHPAGTANTGELFF.

There are a few counts of this clonotype. The rearrangement joins TRBV30 to TRBJ1-2; the match to TRBD1 covers 8 bases. The CDR3 loop spans 13 amino acids. Germline-derived CDR1 and CDR2 are GTSNPN and SVGIG (reference sequence). V shed 4 bases, J shed 3 bases, and the junction held 4 bases outside the gene matches. This chain's CDR3 is CAWKDREYYGYTF. The CDR3 DNA reads as TGTGCCTGGAAGGACAGGGAGTACTATGGCTACACCTTC. The full variable domain, rest sourced from reference TRBV30 and TRBJ1-2, is SQTIHQWPATLVQPVGSPLSLECTVEGTSNPNLYWYRQAAGRGLQLLFYSVGIGQISSEVPQNLSASRPQDRQFILSSKKLLLSDSGFYLCAWKDREYYGYTFGSGTRLTVV.

Worth noting for this clonotype: Compared with germline, one end of the junction differs, possibly owing to a read error. The chain combines TRBV5-1 with TRBJ1-4; D may be TRBD1 (5 bases). There are 14 residues in the CDR3. Germline loops: CDR1 SGHRS, CDR2 YFSETQ. The CDR3 nucleotides are TGCGCCAGCAGCTTCGGGGGATATAATGAAAAACCGTTTTTT. Its protein is CASSFGGYNEKPFF.

This clonotype was counted many times. This rearrangement joins TRBV12-3 or TRBV12-4 to TRBJ1-6; TRBD1 matches 9 bases. V lost 6 bases, J lost 9 bases, and 12 bases stayed unmatched. This CDR3 contains 16 residues. The CDR3 nucleotides are TGTGCCAGCAGATCCACACTACAGGGGGCGCGTTCACCCCTCCACTTT. Residues: CASRSTLQGARSPLHF.

V and J are TRBV12-3 or TRBV12-4 and TRBJ1-5; maybe TRBD1 (6 bases). The CDR3 runs to 15 residues. The V gene lost 5 bases and the J gene lost 0 bases, with 11 bases spanning the gap. The CDR3 DNA is TGTGCCAGCAGTACAGGGTCCTATAGCAATCAGCCCCAGCATTTT. Encoded protein: CASSTGSYSNQPQHF.

In its sample, this clonotype was seen a few times. The gene calls are TRBV6-6 and TRBJ1-5; 7 nucleotides line up with TRBD1. This CDR3 is 16 amino acids long. Germline assignment: CDR1 MNHNY and CDR2 SVGAGI (reference sequence). After removal of 2 bases from V and 2 bases from J, the junction contained 6 bases not matched to a gene. CDR3 coding DNA: TGTGCCAGCAGTTACGGTGGAGGGGGCGGCAATCAGCCCCAGCATTTT. Its protein product is CASSYGGGGGNQPQHF.

This clonotype showed up many times. The rearrangement joins TRBV6-5 to TRBJ2-2; unclear D gene. Per germline, CDR1 MNHEY and CDR2 SVGAGI. V shed 8 bases and J shed 4 bases, with 20 bases lying between them. The CDR3 spans 16 residues. In DNA form, the CDR3 reads TGTGCCAGCTATAAGAGATCAGCGTCCATCACCGGGGAGCTGTTTTTT. Its translation is CASYKRSASITGELFF.

This clonotype was observed many times. The J gene is TRBJ2-2, the V gene TRBV7-8; D remains ambiguous. This CDR3 contains 16 residues. Trimming shortened V by 1 base and J by 0 bases, and 9 bases separated the two germline ends. Germline CDR1 SGHVS, CDR2 FQNEAQ. CDR3 nucleotide sequence: TGTGCCAGCAGCTTAGTCGAAGCGTCGAACACCGGGGAGCTGTTTTTT. This codes for CASSLVEASNTGELFF.

This clonotype was counted at least ten times. This chain joins TRBV3-1 and TRBJ2-2; D perhaps matches TRBD1 (5 bases). The length of the CDR3 is 17 residues. V shed 0 bases and J shed 6 bases, with 17 bases lying between them. Germline V lookup: CDR1 LGHDT, CDR2 YNNKEL (reference sequence). CDR3 amino acids: CASSQDRGGLRPGELFF. The CDR3 DNA sequence: TGTGCCAGCAGCCAAGATAGGGGCGGTTTACGGCCCGGGGAGCTGTTTTTT. The variable domain in full, with the rest retrieved from reference TRBV3-1 and TRBJ2-2, is DTAVSQTPKYLVTQMGNDKSIKCEQNLGHDTMYWYKQDSKKFLKIMFSYNNKELIINETVPNRFSPKSPDKAHLNLHINSLELGDSAVYFCASSQDRGGLRPGELFFGEGSRLTVL.